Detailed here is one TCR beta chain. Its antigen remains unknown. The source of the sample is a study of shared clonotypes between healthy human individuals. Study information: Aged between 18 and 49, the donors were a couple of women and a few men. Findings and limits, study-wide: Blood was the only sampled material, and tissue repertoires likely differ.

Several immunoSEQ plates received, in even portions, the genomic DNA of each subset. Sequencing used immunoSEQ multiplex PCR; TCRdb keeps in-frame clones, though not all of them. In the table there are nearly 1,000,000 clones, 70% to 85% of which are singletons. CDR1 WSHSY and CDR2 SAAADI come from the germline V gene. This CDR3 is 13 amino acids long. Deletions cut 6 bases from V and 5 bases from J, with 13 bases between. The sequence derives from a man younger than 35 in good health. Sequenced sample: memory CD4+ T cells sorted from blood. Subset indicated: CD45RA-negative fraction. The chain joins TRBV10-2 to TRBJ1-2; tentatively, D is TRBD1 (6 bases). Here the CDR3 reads CASREAGAYGYTF. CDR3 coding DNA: TGCGCCAGCAGGGAAGCAGGGGCTTATGGCTACACCTTC.